The source of this TCR beta chain is a study of patients and donors after allogeneic stem cell transplantation (TCRdb year 2020). The CDR3 numbers 11 residues from cysteine through phenylalanine. CDR3 DNA only is kept here, 33 bases in frame from base 1. V and J are truncated by 1 base and 6 bases respectively, leaving an intervening sequence of 6 bases. CDR1 and CDR2 (GTSNPN, SVGIG) derive from the germline V gene (reference sequence). About this clonotype itself: It lacks a known antigen. Within one base of it there is no much larger clone, and no base qualities were kept.

Library preparation used RT-PCR. Reads for this sample came from a NextSeq 550. The public reads were reanalyzed by TCRdb: fastp trimming at Q25, MiXCR alignment, in-frame beta chains only. Identical CDR3 protein sequences are pooled into one entry, listed with their most common genes and DNA. The sample includes hundreds of thousands of distinct CDR3 sequences, with 16% observed a single time. The ten largest account for less than 8.5% of the sample. This clonotype was obtained from a human donor who was either an allogeneic HSCT recipient or a stem cell or donor lymphocyte infusion donor (not recorded which). It is not recorded whose cells these are; they may come from a transplant donor. The receptor chain draws on TRBV30 and TRBJ1-1; the D segment cannot be called with confidence. Sequencing was carried out using blood, either unsorted or a sorted T cell fraction (not recorded which). The CDR3 region: CAWSGPPEAFF. At the DNA level, the sequence is TGTGCCTGGAGTGGCCCGCCTGAAGCTTTCTTT.